This passage covers 23 T cell receptor beta chains from one sample sequenced in a study of long-term antiretroviral therapy in people with HIV. Version v3.0 of the immunoSEQ assay was performed at survey level. Sequencing used immunoSEQ multiplex PCR; TCRdb keeps in-frame clones, though not all of them. The table lists about 21,000 clones, 87% of them singletons. The sequences come from unsorted PBMCs, collected 0.2 years before starting antiretroviral therapy. These receptors were obtained from a man between 18 and 29 years old with HIV.

The chain carries TRBV30 and TRBJ2-2, with 8 bases aligning to TRBD1. This CDR3 is built from 14 residues. Germline assignment: CDR1 GTSNPN and CDR2 SVGIG (reference sequence). With 8 bases clipped from V and 1 base from J, the junction kept 6 bases outside the gene matches. The CDR3 DNA is TGTGCCCTTGCGGACAGGGTGAACACCGGGGAGCTGTTTTTT. Amino acids: CALADRVNTGELFF.

This chain connects TRBV18 to TRBJ2-5, with D hard to call. Per germline, CDR1 KGHSH and CDR2 LQKENI. V was pared by 3 bases and J by 2 bases, with 4 bases between. The CDR3 totals 12 residues. DNA of the CDR3: TGTGCCAGCTCACCGCAACAAGAGACCCAGTACTTC. Protein sequence: CASSPQQETQYF.

The DNA for the CDR3 is TGTGCCAGCAGAGACAGAATAAACACAGATACGCAGTATTTT. Translated, it gives CASRDRINTDTQYF. The V gene is TRBV6-5, the J gene TRBJ2-3; D may be TRBD1 (5 bases). With 6 bases removed from V and 2 bases from J, the gap between germline ends came to 12 bases. Germline values: CDR1 MNHEY, CDR2 SVGAGI. CDR3 size: 14 residues.

The chain has TRBV7-6 and TRBJ1-2; D might be TRBD1 (5 bases). The germline CDR1 and CDR2 sequences are SGHVS and FNYEAQ. Trimming stripped 4 bases from V and 6 bases from J, with 15 bases between. The CDR3 has 14 amino acids. This CDR3 is CASSSSVGGDGYTF. CDR3 coding DNA: TGTGCCAGCAGCTCCTCTGTGGGGGGGGATGGCTACACCTTC. Using reference TRBV7-6 and TRBJ1-2 for the parts outside the CDR3, the full variable domain is GAGVSQSPRYKVTKRGQDVALRCDPISGHVSLYWYRQALGQGPEFLTYFNYEAQQDKSGLPNDRFSAERPEGSISTLTIQRTEQRDSAMYRCASSSSVGGDGYTFGSGTRLTVV.

The chain joins TRBV27 to TRBJ1-6; no reliable D call. The ends were cut back, 3 bases at V and 0 bases at J, with 15 bases in the middle. The CDR3 is made up of 18 amino acids. CDR1 and CDR2 from the germline V gene are MNHEY and SMNVEV (reference sequence). The CDR3, as DNA: TGTGCCAGCAGTTTGAGGTTAACTCTCAACTCCTATAATTCACCCCTCCACTTT. Protein sequence: CASSLRLTLNSYNSPLHF.

The chain has TRBV19 and TRBJ2-2, with D possibly matching TRBD2 (5 bases). Germline CDR1 LNHDA, CDR2 SQIVND (reference sequence). The CDR3 sequence is 15 residues long. The ends were cut back, 2 bases at V and 7 bases at J, with 14 bases in the middle. CDR3 in DNA: TGTGCCAGTAGTATACGTGGGAGAAGTGGCGGGGAGCTGTTTTTT. Encoded protein: CASSIRGRSGGELFF.

This rearrangement joins TRBV11-3 to TRBJ2-1; 9 nucleotides match TRBD1. From germline, CDR1 is SGHNT and CDR2 YENEEA. J lost 9 bases, V lost 3 bases, and 6 bases had no gene match. The CDR3 is 14 residues long. DNA of the CDR3: TGTGCCAGCAGCTTGGGGACAGGGTATGGTGAGCAGTTCTTC. This codes for CASSLGTGYGEQFF. Variable domain in full (rest from reference TRBV11-3 and TRBJ2-1): EAGVVQSPRYKIIEKKQPVAFWCNPISGHNTLYWYLQNLGQGPELLIRYENEEAVDDSQLPKDRFSAERLKGVDSTLKIQPAELGDSAVYLCASSLGTGYGEQFFGPGTRLTVL.

V is TRBV6-6 and J is TRBJ1-5, with TRBD1 as a possible D gene (6 bases). Germline lookup yields CDR1 MNHNY and CDR2 SVGAGI (reference sequence). V was shortened by 10 bases and J by 7 bases, with 26 bases between the two germline ends. This CDR3 has 16 residues. Here the CDR3 DNA reads TGTGCCACCGAGGGGGGGATTAAGGGGCGGGACCAGCCCCAGCATTTT. Translation gives CATEGGIKGRDQPQHF.

This clone was observed once. This chain links TRBV27 with TRBJ2-6; unclear D gene. Germline V gene sequence: CDR1 MNHEY, CDR2 SMNVEV (reference sequence). This CDR3 has 14 residues. V was trimmed by 2 bases and J by 3 bases, leaving 5 bases between them. DNA of the CDR3: TGTGCCAGCAGTTTAAGTTTTGGGGCCAACGTCCTGACTTTC. It yields the protein CASSLSFGANVLTF.

This chain uses TRBV10-3 with TRBJ2-7, with 11 nucleotides matching TRBD2. Germline V lookup: CDR1 ENHRY, CDR2 SYGVKD. The CDR3 loop spans 14 amino acids. The trim removed 7 bases at V and 6 bases at J, leaving 8 bases unmatched. The CDR3 nucleotides read TGTGCCATCACGCCTCGGCTAGCGGGGGGCGAGCAGTACTTC. It codes for CAITPRLAGGEQYF.

The chain carries TRBV11-2 and TRBJ1-2; 11 nucleotides align to TRBD1. The germline V gene encodes CDR1 SGHAT and CDR2 FQNNGV. The length of the CDR3 is 17 residues. Unmatched junction bases numbered 7, after V lost 4 bases and J lost 0 bases. CDR3 DNA: TGTGCCAGCAGCTCCCTCCCGGGACAGGGGGCTAACTATGGCTACACCTTC. Translating it yields CASSSLPGQGANYGYTF.

The chain combines TRBV10-3 with TRBJ1-1; D is unresolved. The CDR3 is 12 amino acids. Looked up from germline, CDR1 is ENHRY and CDR2 is SYGVKD. Trimming took off 3 bases at V and 1 base at J, with 3 bases between the two ends. The DNA for the CDR3 is TGTGCCATCAGTGATGGGAACACTGAAGCTTTCTTT. It encodes CAISDGNTEAFF.

The gene calls are TRBV2 and TRBJ1-1; 8 nucleotides agree with TRBD1. With V trimmed by 2 bases and J by 7 bases, 3 bases remained unmatched. The CDR3 has 13 amino acids. The germline V gene has CDR1 SNHLY and CDR2 FYNNEI. The CDR3 DNA reads as TGTGCCAGCAGTGAACTGGACAGGGTTGAAGCTTTCTTT. It is translated as CASSELDRVEAFF.

The chain is built from TRBV4-3 and TRBJ2-7; 9 nucleotides agree with TRBD2. Losses at the gene ends were 1 base for V and 0 bases for J; bases not matched to a gene: 1. In germline, CDR1 is LGHNA, CDR2 YSLEER. The CDR3 runs 15 residues. The CDR3 spells CASSQGSGGSYEQYF. The CDR3 coding sequence is TGCGCCAGCAGCCAAGGTAGCGGGGGCTCCTACGAGCAGTACTTC.

The gene calls are TRBV5-1 and TRBJ2-7; 9 bases map to TRBD1. Trimming cost V 1 base and J 3 bases; bases outside gene matches: 2. Germline loops: CDR1 SGHRS, CDR2 YFSETQ. The CDR3 length is 14 residues. This chain's CDR3 is CASSLRDRDYEQYF. The CDR3, as DNA: TGCGCCAGCAGCTTGAGGGACAGGGACTACGAGCAGTACTTC.

V is TRBV2 and J is TRBJ2-5; 8 bases agree with TRBD2. Germline CDR1 SNHLY, CDR2 FYNNEI. The trim removed 6 bases at V and 3 bases at J, leaving 9 bases unmatched. There are 15 residues in the CDR3. CDR3: CASRLRGLGKETQYF. In DNA form, the CDR3 reads TGTGCCAGCAGGCTCAGGGGACTAGGAAAAGAGACCCAGTACTTC.

This chain connects TRBV19 to TRBJ1-1, with D unclear. The V end was cut by 8 bases, the J end by 1 base, with 11 bases between. The CDR3 is 13 residues long. Looked up from germline, CDR1 is LNHDA and CDR2 is SQIVND (reference sequence). CDR3: CASGLSGNTEAFF. The CDR3 DNA reads as TGTGCCAGTGGGCTGTCAGGGAACACTGAAGCTTTCTTT.

The V and J genes are TRBV9 and TRBJ2-7; 9 nucleotides agree with TRBD2. The V gene's germline CDR1 is SGDLS and CDR2 YYNGEE. V was pared by 3 bases and J by 3 bases, with 4 bases of the junction left unmatched. The CDR3 runs to 14 residues. The DNA for the CDR3 is TGTGCCAGCAGCGAAGGTAGCGGGAGCTACGAGCAGTACTTC. It yields the protein CASSEGSGSYEQYF.

The rearrangement links TRBV6-1 to TRBJ2-7; TRBD1 agrees at 11 bases. The CDR3 totals 14 residues. Per germline, CDR1 MNHNS and CDR2 SASEGT. J was trimmed by 3 bases and V by 6 bases; bases with no gene match: 4. CDR3 DNA: TGTGCCAGCAGGGGGGACAGGGGGGACTACGAGCAGTACTTC. Translating gives CASRGDRGDYEQYF.

This chain connects TRBV9 to TRBJ2-2, with 7 bases fitting TRBD1. Germline V gene data show CDR1 as SGDLS and CDR2 as YYNGEE. The CDR3 is 15 residues long. The V and J ends lost 0 bases and 7 bases, in that order; junction bases with no gene match: 6. DNA of the CDR3: TGTGCCAGCAGCGTAGTGGTAGGGGGCGGCGGGGAGCTGTTTTTT. It encodes CASSVVVGGGGELFF.

The genes are TRBV7-6 and TRBJ2-1; no reliable D call. V lost 1 base to trimming and J lost 3 bases, with 10 bases between them. The length of the CDR3 is 15 residues. Germline values: CDR1 SGHVS, CDR2 FNYEAQ. CDR3: CASSLGLLVYNEQFF. The CDR3, as DNA: TGTGCCAGCAGCTTAGGTCTGTTAGTCTACAATGAGCAGTTCTTC.

This clone has just a few counts. The junction shows a germline mismatch at one end, possibly a read error. The chain joins TRBV27 to TRBJ2-7; maybe TRBD1 (6 bases). Per germline, CDR1 MNHEY and CDR2 SMNVEV (reference sequence). The CDR3 sequence is 13 residues long. This chain's CDR3 is CASSSTPLGAVDF. The CDR3 DNA reads as TGTGCCAGCAGTTCTACCCCGTTGGGGGCTGTCGACTTC.

This chain uses TRBV4-2 with TRBJ2-5, with D unclear. Trimming left V 0 bases short and J 2 bases short, with 7 bases between. The germline CDR1 and CDR2 sequences are LGHNA and YNFKEQ. This CDR3 has 14 amino acids. CDR3 bases: TGTGCCAGCAGCCAAGAGCCCGGACAAGAGACCCAGTACTTC. Its protein product is CASSQEPGQETQYF.